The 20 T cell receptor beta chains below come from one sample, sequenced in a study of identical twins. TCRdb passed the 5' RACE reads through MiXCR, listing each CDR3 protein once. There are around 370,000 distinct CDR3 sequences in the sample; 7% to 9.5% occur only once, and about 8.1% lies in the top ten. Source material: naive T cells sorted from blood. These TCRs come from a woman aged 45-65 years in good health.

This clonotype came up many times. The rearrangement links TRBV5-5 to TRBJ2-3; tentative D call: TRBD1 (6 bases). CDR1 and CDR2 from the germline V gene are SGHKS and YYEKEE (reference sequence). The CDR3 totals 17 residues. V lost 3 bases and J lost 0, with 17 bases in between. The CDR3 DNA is TGTGCCAGCAGCTCCTTCGCAGGACAGAGAAGCACAGATACGCAGTATTTT. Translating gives CASSSFAGQRSTDTQYF.

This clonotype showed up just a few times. The chain's CDR3 is CASSLEGYDEQFF. Here the CDR3 DNA reads TGCGCCAGCAGCTTGGAGGGTTACGATGAGCAGTTCTTC. The V call is TRBV5-1, the J call TRBJ2-1; D ambiguous. The CDR3 is 13 amino acids. Per the germline V gene, CDR1 is SGHRS and CDR2 is YFSETQ. With 0 bases removed from V and 8 bases from J, the gap between germline ends came to 9 bases.

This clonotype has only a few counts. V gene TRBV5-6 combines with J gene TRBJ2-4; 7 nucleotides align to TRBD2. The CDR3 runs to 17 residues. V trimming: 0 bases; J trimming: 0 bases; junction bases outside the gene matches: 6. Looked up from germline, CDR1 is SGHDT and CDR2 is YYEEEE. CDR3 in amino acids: CASSLVGEGLAKNIQYF. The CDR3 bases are TGTGCCAGCAGCTTGGTCGGGGAGGGGTTAGCCAAAAACATTCAGTACTTC.

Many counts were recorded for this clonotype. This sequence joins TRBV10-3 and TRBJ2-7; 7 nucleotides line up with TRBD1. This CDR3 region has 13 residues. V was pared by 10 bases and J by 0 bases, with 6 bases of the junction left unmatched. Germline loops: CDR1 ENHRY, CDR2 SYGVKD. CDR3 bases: TGTGCCAATTCCGACAGGGACTCCTACGAGCAGTACTTC. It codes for CANSDRDSYEQYF.

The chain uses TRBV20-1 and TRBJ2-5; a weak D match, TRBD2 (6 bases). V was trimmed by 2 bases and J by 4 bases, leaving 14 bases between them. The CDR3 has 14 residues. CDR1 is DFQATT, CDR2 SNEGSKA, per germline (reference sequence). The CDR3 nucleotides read TGCAGTGCTAGATTAGGCGGGACGGTAGAGACCCAGTACTTC. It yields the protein CSARLGGTVETQYF.

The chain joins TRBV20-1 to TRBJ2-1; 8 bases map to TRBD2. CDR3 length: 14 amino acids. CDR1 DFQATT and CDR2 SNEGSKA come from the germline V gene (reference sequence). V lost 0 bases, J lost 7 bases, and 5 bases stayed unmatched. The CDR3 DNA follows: TGCAGTGCTAGAGATCGGACTAGCAGGAATGAGCAGTTCTTC. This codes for CSARDRTSRNEQFF.

The CDR3 protein is CSVEVSGTGGDEQYF. CDR3 nucleotides: TGCAGCGTTGAGGTCTCCGGGACAGGGGGCGACGAGCAGTACTTC. V is TRBV29-1 and J is TRBJ2-7; TRBD1 matches at 12 bases. J was trimmed by 5 bases and V by 3 bases; bases with no gene match: 8. There are 15 residues in the CDR3. CDR1 and CDR2 from the germline V gene are SQVTM and ANQGSEA.

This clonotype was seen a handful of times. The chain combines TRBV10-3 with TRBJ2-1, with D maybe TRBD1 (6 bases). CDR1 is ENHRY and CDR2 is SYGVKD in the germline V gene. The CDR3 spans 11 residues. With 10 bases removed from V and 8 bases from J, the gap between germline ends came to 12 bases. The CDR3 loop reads CATTTGHEQFF. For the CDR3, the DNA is TGTGCCACGACAACAGGGCATGAGCAGTTCTTC.

DNA for the CDR3: TGTGCCAGCAGCGCCGTAAGCTACGAGCAGTACTTC. Amino acid sequence: CASSAVSYEQYF. V is TRBV7-9 and J is TRBJ2-7; D is uncertain. Trimming removed 5 bases at V and 3 bases at J, with 8 bases between. The length of the CDR3 is 12 residues. Germline lookup yields CDR1 SEHNR and CDR2 FQNEAQ (reference sequence).

The CDR3: CSAPGLAGRNEQFF. The CDR3 DNA sequence: TGCAGTGCTCCCGGACTAGCGGGGCGTAATGAGCAGTTCTTC. This chain uses TRBV20-1 with TRBJ2-1; 12 nucleotides agree with TRBD2. The CDR3 is 14 residues long. After removal of 5 bases from V and 7 bases from J, the junction contained 6 bases not matched to a gene. Germline CDR1 reads DFQATT; CDR2 reads SNEGSKA (reference sequence).

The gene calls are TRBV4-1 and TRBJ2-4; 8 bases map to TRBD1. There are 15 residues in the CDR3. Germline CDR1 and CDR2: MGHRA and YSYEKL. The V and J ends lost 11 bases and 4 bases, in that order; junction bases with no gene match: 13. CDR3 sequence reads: CAGSSGTGVKNIQYF. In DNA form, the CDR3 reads TGCGCCGGATCTTCCGGGACAGGAGTTAAAAACATTCAGTACTTC.

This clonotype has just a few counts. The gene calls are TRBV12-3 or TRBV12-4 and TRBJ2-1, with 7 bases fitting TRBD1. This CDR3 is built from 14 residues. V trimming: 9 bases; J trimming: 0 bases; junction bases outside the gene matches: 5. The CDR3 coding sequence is TGTGCCAGTGCACAGGGGAGCTCCTACAATGAGCAGTTCTTC. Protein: CASAQGSSYNEQFF.

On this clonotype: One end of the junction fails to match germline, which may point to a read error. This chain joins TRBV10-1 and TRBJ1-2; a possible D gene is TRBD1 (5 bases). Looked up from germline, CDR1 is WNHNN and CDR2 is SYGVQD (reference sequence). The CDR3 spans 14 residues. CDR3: CVSSESPGVHGYTF. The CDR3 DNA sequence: TGCGTCAGCAGTGAGTCTCCGGGGGTCCATGGCTACACCTTC.

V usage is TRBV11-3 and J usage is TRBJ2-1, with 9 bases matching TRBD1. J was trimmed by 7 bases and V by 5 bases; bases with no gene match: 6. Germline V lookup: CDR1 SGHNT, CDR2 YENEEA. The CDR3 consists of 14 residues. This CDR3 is CASSPRGTGNEQFF. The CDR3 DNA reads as TGTGCCAGCAGCCCTCGAGGGACAGGGAATGAGCAGTTCTTC.

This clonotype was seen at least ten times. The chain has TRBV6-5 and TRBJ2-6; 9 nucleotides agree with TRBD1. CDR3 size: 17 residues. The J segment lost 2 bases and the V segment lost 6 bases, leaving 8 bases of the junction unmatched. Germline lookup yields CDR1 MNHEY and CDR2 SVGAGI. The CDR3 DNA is TGTGCCAGCAGCCCCGGGACAGGGACGGCTGGGGCCAACGTCCTGACTTTC. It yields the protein CASSPGTGTAGANVLTF.

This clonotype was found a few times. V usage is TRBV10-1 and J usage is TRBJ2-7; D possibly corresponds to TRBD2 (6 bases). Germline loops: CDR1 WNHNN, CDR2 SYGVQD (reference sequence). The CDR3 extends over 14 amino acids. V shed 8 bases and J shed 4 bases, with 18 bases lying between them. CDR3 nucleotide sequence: TGCGCCAGCCCCCGCGGTAGCGGAGTTTACGAGCAGTACGTC. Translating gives CASPRGSGVYEQYV.

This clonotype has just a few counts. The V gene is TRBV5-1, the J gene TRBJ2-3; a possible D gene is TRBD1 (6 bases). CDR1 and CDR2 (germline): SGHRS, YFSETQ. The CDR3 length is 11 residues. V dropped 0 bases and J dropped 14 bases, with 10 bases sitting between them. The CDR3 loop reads CASSLGTARYF. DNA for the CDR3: TGCGCCAGCAGCTTGGGGACAGCTAGGTATTTT.

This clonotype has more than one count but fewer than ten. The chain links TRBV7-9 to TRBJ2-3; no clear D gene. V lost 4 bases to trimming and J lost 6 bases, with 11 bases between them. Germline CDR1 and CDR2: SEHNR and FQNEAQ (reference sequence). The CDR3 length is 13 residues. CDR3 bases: TGTGCCAGCAGCTCTACCACCACGGATACGCAGTATTTT. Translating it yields CASSSTTTDTQYF.

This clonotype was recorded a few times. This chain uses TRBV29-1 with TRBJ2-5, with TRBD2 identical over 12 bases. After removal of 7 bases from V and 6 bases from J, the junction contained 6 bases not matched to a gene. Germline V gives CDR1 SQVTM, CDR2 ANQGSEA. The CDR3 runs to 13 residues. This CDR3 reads CSASGRAGKTQYF. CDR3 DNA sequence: TGCAGCGCTAGCGGGAGGGCCGGGAAGACCCAGTACTTC. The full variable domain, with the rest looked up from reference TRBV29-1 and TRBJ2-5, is SAVISQKPSRDICQRGTSLTIQCQVDSQVTMMFWYRQQPGQSLTLIATANQGSEATYESGFVIDKFPISRPNLTFSTLTVSNMSPEDSSIYLCSASGRAGKTQYFGPGTRLLVL.

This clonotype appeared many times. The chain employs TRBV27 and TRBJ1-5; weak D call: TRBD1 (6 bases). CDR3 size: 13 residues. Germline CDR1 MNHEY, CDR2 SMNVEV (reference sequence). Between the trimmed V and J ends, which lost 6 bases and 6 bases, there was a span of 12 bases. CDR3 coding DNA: TGTGCCAGCAGCCGCGACAGGTCTCAGCCCCAGCATTTT. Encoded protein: CASSRDRSQPQHF.